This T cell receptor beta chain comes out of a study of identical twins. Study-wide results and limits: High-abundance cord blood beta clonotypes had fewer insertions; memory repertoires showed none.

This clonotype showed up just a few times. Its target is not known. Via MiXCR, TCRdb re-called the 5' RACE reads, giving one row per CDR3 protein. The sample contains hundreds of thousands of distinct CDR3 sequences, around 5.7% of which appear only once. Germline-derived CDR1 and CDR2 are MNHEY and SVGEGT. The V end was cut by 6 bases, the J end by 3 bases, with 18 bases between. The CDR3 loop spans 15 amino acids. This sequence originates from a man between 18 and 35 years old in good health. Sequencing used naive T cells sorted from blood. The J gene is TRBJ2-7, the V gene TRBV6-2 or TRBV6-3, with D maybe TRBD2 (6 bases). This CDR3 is CASSRGTQVHYEQYF. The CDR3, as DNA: TGTGCCAGCAGCCGCGGGACTCAAGTCCACTACGAGCAGTACTTC.